This T cell receptor beta chain was retrieved from a study of PD-L1 blockade in urothelial cancer. Across the whole study: Prior exposure to chemotherapy in patients amounted to 0 to 3 regimens received. It was at 3 weeks (second dose) and 6 weeks after treatment start that blood was analyzed. When blood samples were assessed, the median T cell count was around 140,000. Whole-study findings and limits: In blood sampled pretreatment, TCR clonality below the median predicted better survival.

The CDR3 runs to 16 residues. From germline, CDR1 is SGHRS and CDR2 YFSETQ. V lost 7 bases, J lost 2 bases, and 16 bases lay in between. Libraries were prepared by immunoSEQ multiplex PCR; TCRdb keeps only in-frame clonotypes and omits some of them. Of roughly 32,000 clones in the sample, 75% to 85% are singletons; the top ten hold around 30%. On this clone: The antigen remains unidentified.

The sequence was obtained from a man in his sixties with urothelial cancer. The rearrangement links TRBV5-1 to TRBJ2-6, with D possibly matching TRBD2 (6 bases). The sample here was PBMCs, taken around atezolizumab (anti-PD-L1) treatment. The CDR3 sequence: CASRTGGVAGANVLTF. The DNA for the CDR3 is TGCGCCAGCCGTACGGGCGGGGTTGCTGGGGCCAACGTCCTGACTTTC.